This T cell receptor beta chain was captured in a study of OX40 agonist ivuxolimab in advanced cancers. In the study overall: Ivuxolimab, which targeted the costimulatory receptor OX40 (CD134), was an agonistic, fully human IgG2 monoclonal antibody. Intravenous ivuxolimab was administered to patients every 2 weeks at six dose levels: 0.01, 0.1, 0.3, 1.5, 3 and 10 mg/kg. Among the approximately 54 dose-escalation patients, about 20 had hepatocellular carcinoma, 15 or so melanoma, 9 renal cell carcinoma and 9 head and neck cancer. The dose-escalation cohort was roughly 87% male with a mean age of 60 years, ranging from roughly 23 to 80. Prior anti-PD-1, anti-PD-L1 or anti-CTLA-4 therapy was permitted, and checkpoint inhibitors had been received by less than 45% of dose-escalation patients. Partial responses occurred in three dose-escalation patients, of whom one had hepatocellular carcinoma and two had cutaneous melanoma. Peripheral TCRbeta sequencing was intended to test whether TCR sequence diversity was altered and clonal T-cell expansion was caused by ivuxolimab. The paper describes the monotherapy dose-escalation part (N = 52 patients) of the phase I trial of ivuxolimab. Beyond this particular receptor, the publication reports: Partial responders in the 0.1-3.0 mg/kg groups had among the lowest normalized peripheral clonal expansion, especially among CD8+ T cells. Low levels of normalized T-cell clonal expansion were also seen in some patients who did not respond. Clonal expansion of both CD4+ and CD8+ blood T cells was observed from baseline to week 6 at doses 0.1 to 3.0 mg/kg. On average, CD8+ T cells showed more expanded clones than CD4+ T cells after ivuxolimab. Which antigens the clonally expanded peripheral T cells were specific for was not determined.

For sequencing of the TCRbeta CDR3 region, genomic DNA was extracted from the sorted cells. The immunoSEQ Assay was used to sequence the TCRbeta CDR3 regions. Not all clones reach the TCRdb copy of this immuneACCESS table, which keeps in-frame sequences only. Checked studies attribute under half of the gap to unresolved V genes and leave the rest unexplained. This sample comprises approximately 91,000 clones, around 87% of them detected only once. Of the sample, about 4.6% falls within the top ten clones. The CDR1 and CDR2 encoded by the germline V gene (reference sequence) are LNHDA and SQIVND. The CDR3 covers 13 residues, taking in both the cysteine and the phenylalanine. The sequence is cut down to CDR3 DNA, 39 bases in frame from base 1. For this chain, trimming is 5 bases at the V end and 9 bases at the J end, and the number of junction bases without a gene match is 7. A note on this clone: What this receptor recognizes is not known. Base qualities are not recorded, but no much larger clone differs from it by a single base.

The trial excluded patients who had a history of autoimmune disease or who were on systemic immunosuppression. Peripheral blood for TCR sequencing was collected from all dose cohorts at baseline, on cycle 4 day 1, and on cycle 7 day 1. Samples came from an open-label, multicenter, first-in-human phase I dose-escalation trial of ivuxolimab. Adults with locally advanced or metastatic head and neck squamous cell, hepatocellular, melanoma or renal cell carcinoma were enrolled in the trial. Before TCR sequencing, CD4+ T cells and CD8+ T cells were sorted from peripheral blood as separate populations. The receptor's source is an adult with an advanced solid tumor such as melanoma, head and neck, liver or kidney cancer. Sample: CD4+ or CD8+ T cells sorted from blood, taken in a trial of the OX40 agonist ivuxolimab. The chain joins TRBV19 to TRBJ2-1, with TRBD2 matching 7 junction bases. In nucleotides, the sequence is TGTGCCAGTAGTTTCTCCGGGGGGAGTGAGCAGTTCTTC. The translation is CASSFSGGSEQFF. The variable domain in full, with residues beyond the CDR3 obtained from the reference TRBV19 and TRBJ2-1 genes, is DGGITQSPKYLFRKEGQNVTLSCEQNLNHDAMYWYRQDPGQGLRLIYYSQIVNDFQKGDIAEGYSVSREKKESFPLTVTSAQKNPTAFYLCASSFSGGSEQFFGPGTRLTVL.